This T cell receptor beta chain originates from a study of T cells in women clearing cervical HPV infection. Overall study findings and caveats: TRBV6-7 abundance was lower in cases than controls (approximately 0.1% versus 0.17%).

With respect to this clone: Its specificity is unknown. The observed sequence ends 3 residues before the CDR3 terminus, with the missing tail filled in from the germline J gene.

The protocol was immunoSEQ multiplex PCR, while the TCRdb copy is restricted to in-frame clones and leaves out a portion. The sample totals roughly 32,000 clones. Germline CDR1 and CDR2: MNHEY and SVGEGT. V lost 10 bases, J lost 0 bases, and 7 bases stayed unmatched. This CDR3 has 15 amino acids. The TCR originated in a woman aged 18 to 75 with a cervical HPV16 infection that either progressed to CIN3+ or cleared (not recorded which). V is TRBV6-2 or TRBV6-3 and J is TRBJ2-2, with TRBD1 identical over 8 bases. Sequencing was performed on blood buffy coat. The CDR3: CATIRDRPNTGELFF. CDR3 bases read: TGTGCCACGATAAGGGACAGGCCGAACACCGGGGAG.